The rows below give T cell receptor beta chains drawn from one sample of a study of molecular identifiers for immune sequencing clone quantification. TCRdb redid the calling of the PCR reads with MiXCR, one entry per CDR3 protein. The sample shows more than 450,000 distinct CDR3 sequences, 20% to 25% of them seen only once. Sequenced material: naive CD8+ T cells from blood, with Jurkat cell RNA spiked in. The receptors here all came from a human donor in good health. Some libraries in this study had Jurkat cell RNA spiked in. The CDR3 runs from the conserved cysteine through the conserved F or W. A D gene is named only where the DNA matches it firmly. The size entry is marked missing in some rows and otherwise reads once, few, many or a size class.

>TRBV14|-|TRBD2|TRBJ2-5
TGTGCCAGCAGCCAAGAGGGGACTATATTCCAAGAGACCCAGTACTTC
CASSQEGTIFQETQYF
>TRBV7-9|-|-|TRBJ2-7
TGTGCCAGCACCCAGACTGAGAGATACGAGCAGTACTTC
CASTQTERYEQYF
>TRBV24-1|many|-|TRBJ2-4
TGTGCCACCAGTGATTTGGGGGAGGCCATTCAGTACTTC
CATSDLGEAIQYF
>TRBV7-6|many|TRBD2|TRBJ2-3
TGTGCCAGCAGCTCCCCGACTAGCGGGGACAGCACAGATACGCAGTATTTT
CASSSPTSGDSTDTQYF
>TRBV20-1|many|TRBD2|TRBJ2-3
TGCAGTGCTACAGGACTAGCGGGGGTGCATCCAGCCACAGATACGCAGTATTTT
CSATGLAGVHPATDTQYF
>TRBV28|-|-|TRBJ2-6
TGTGCCAGCAGGACAAGGACCTCTGGGGCCAACGTCCTGACTTTC
CASRTRTSGANVLTF
>TRBV6-5|many|-|TRBJ2-7
TGTGCCAGCAGTTACAACCCAGGGGGGTACGAGCAGTACTTC
CASSYNPGGYEQYF
>TRBV2|many|-|TRBJ1-1
TGTGCCATCGGACAACAAGCTTTCTTT
CAIGQQAFF
>TRBV6-5|many|TRBD1|TRBJ1-2
TGTGCCAGCAGCCCGGGACAGGAGTTCTATGGCTACACCTTC
CASSPGQEFYGYTF
>TRBV12-5|-|-|TRBJ1-2
TGTGCTAGTGGTTGGGGCCCCCTCGGTGGCTACACCTTC
CASGWGPLGGYTF
>TRBV5-1|many|-|TRBJ2-2
TGCGCCAGCAGCGGGTTCACCGGGGAGCTGTTTTTT
CASSGFTGELFF
>TRBV29-1|-|TRBD1|TRBJ2-1
TGCAGCCCCCTTGCCGCGTCAGACAGGGGGTCCTACAATGAGCAGTTCTTC
CSPLAASDRGSYNEQFF
>TRBV5-6|few|-|TRBJ1-1
TGTGCCAGCAGCTTGGCCTCTGGGGGGCTGGACACTGAAGCTTTCTTT
CASSLASGGLDTEAFF
>TRBV2|few|-|TRBJ2-7
TGTGCCAGCAGTGAGTCTAACTCCTACGAGCAGTACTTC
CASSESNSYEQYF
>TRBV6-1|-|-|TRBJ1-2
TGTGCCGGCAGTGAAGATCTGGGCAGCTTGAACTATGGCTACACCTTC
CAGSEDLGSLNYGYTF
>TRBV27|few|TRBD1|TRBJ1-5
TGTGCCAGCAGTTTAGGTACAGGGGTGGTCAATCAGCCCCAGCATTTT
CASSLGTGVVNQPQHF
>TRBV27|-|-|TRBJ2-7
TGTGCCAGCAGTCCTCCTCTGGGGGAGGGGGGGGCAGACGAGCAGTACTTC
CASSPPLGEGGADEQYF
>TRBV27|few|TRBD2|TRBJ2-3
TGTGCCAGCAGTTTTGGACTAGCGGGGACTGATACGCAGTATTTT
CASSFGLAGTDTQYF
>TRBV6-6|many|-|TRBJ2-7
TGTGCCAGCAGCCCTGGAACTAACCCCTACGAGCAGTACTTC
CASSPGTNPYEQYF
>TRBV3-1|few|-|TRBJ1-1
TGTGCCAGCAGCCAAGCTTGGCAGGGGAACACTGAAGCTTTCTTT
CASSQAWQGNTEAFF
>TRBV2|-|-|TRBJ1-6
TGTGCCAGCAAGAGGGGACCCCTCGGGAATTCACCCCTCCACTTT
CASKRGPLGNSPLHF
>TRBV24-1|many|-|TRBJ2-5
TGTGCCACCAGTGAGGGAGGGACAGAAGAGACCCAGTACTTC
CATSEGGTEETQYF
>TRBV19|many|-|TRBJ2-1
TGTGCCAGTAGTATTCTAAGCCCTTACAATGAGCAGTTCTTC
CASSILSPYNEQFF
>TRBV2|few|-|TRBJ1-3
TGTGCCAGCAGTTGGGGGATTAACTCTGGAAACACCATATATTTT
CASSWGINSGNTIYF
>TRBV28|many|-|TRBJ2-3
TGTGCCAGCAGTGAGCGGGTCAGTCCAGATACGCAGTATTTT
CASSERVSPDTQYF
>TRBV18|many|TRBD2|TRBJ2-3
TGTGCCAGCTCACCACGACTAGCGGGAATTTCAGAAACAGATACGCAGTATTTT
CASSPRLAGISETDTQYF
>TRBV20-1|-|-|TRBJ2-7
TGCAGTGCTAGACCCCAGGGGCTCTCCTACGAGCAGTACTTC
CSARPQGLSYEQYF
>TRBV29-1|-|-|TRBJ1-4
TGCAGCGTTGAAGAGAGGGATAATGAAAAACTGTTTTTT
CSVEERDNEKLFF